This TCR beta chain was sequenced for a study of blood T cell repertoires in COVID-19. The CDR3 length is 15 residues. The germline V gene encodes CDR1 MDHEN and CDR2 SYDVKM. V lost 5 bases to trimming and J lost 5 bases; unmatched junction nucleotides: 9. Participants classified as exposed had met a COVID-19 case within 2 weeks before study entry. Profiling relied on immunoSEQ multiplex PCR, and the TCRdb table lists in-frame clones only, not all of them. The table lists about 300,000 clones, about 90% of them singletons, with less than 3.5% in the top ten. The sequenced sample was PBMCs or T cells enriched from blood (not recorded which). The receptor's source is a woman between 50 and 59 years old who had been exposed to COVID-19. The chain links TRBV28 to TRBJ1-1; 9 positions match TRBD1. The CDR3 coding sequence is TGTGCCAGCAGTCCTCTGGGGACAGGGCGGACTGAAGCTTTCTTT. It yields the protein CASSPLGTGRTEAFF.